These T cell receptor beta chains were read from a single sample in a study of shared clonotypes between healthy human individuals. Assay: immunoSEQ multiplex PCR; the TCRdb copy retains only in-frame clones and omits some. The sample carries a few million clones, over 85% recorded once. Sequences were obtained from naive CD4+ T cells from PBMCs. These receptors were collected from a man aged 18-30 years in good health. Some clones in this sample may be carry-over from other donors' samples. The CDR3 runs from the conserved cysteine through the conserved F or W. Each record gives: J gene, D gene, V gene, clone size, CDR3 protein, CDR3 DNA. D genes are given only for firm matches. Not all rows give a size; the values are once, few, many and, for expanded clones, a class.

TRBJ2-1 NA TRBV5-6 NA CASSSGQKEGWYRYNEQFF TGTGCCAGCAGCTCGGGACAGAAGGAGGGCTGGTACAGGTACAATGAGCAGTTCTTC
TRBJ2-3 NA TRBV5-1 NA CASSFGAGPADTQYF TGCGCCAGCAGCTTCGGAGCAGGGCCGGCAGATACGCAGTATTTT
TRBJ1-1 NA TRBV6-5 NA CASSRGLTNTEAFF TGTGCCAGCAGTAGGGGACTGACTAACACTGAAGCTTTCTTT
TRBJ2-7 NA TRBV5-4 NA CASSLALEGAYEQYF TGTGCCAGCAGCTTGGCCTTGGAAGGGGCCTACGAGCAGTACTTC
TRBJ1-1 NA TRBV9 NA CASSVESRMNTEAFF TGTGCCAGCAGCGTAGAGAGCAGAATGAACACTGAAGCTTTCTTT
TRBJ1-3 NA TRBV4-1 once CASSPTSGLYGNTIYF TGCGCCAGCAGCCCGACCTCGGGGCTTTATGGAAACACCATATATTTT
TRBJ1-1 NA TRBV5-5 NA CASSLVQGSNTEAFF TGTGCCAGCAGCTTGGTACAGGGTTCGAACACTGAAGCTTTCTTT
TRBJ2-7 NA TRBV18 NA CASSPTRDSYEQYF TGTGCCAGCTCACCCACACGGGACTCCTACGAGCAGTACTTC
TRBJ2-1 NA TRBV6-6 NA CASSYSTGAVTGQFF TGTGCCAGCAGTTACTCGACGGGGGCCGTGACTGGGCAGTTCTTC
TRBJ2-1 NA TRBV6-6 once CASSYQQFF TGTGCCAGCAGTTATCAGCAGTTCTTC
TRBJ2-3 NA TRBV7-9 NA CASSSGGTDTQYF TGTGCCAGCAGCTCCGGGGGCACAGATACGCAGTATTTT
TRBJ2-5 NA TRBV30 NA CAWSVRAAQETQYF TGTGCCTGGAGTGTACGGGCGGCTCAAGAGACCCAGTACTTC
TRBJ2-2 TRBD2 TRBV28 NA CASSLRLGGRAGTGELFF TGTGCCAGCAGTTTAAGGTTAGGTGGGAGGGCCGGAACCGGGGAGCTGTTTTTT
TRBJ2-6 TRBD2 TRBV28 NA CASSLPIIAGMASGGRFQPDVLTF TGTGCCAGCAGTTTACCGATCATTGCGGGTATGGCTAGCGGGGGGCGCTTCCAGCCTGACGTCCTGACTTTC
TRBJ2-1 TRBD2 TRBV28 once CASSLPLAGVDNEQFF TGTGCCAGCAGTTTACCCCTAGCGGGAGTAGACAATGAGCAGTTCTTC
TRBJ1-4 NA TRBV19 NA CATENWDEKLFF TGTGCCACCGAGAACTGGGATGAAAAACTGTTTTTT
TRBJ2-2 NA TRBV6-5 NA CASTIRPGYTGELFF TGTGCCAGCACAATTCGCCCGGGGTACACCGGGGAGCTGTTTTTT
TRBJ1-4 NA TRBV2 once CASHRETNEKLFF TGTGCCAGCCACAGAGAAACTAATGAAAAACTGTTTTTT
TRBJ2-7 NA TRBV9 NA CASSVAAGHIYEQYF TGTGCCAGCAGCGTAGCTGCGGGACACATCTACGAGCAGTACTTC
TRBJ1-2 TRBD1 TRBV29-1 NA CSVEETTGAGYGYTF TGCAGCGTTGAAGAGACGACAGGGGCGGGCTATGGCTACACCTTC
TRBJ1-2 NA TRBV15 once CATSRDLKGGGYTF TGTGCCACCAGCAGAGATCTAAAGGGCGGGGGCTACACCTTC
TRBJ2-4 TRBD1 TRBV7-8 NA CASSLGTGGNIQYF TGTGCCAGCAGCCTCGGGACAGGGGGAAACATTCAGTACTTC